Below, one T cell receptor (beta chain) is given with its context. The antigen remains undetermined. The unsorted PBMC sample used ten immunoSEQ deep assay plates. Produced via immunoSEQ multiplex PCR; TCRdb's table is partial and in-frame only. The sample contains hundreds of thousands of clones, 75% to 85% of which appear only once. The data derive from a study of shared clonotypes between healthy human individuals. Study-wide background: Donors, aged 18 to 49, were two women and three men. Overall study findings and caveats: It was expected that sequencing depth would affect clonotype sharing among donors.

CDR1 is MGHRA and CDR2 is YSYEKL in the germline V gene. V gave up 0 bases and J gave up 1 base, with 7 bases separating them. This CDR3 has 14 residues. Sequenced: PBMCs. The rearrangement links TRBV4-1 to TRBJ2-7, with no clear D. This sequence originates from a woman aged 40 to 49 in good health. Some clones in this sample may be carry-over from other donors' samples. The CDR3 loop is CASSQDTNSYEQYF. CDR3 bases: TGCGCCAGCAGCCAAGATACGAATTCCTACGAGCAGTACTTC.